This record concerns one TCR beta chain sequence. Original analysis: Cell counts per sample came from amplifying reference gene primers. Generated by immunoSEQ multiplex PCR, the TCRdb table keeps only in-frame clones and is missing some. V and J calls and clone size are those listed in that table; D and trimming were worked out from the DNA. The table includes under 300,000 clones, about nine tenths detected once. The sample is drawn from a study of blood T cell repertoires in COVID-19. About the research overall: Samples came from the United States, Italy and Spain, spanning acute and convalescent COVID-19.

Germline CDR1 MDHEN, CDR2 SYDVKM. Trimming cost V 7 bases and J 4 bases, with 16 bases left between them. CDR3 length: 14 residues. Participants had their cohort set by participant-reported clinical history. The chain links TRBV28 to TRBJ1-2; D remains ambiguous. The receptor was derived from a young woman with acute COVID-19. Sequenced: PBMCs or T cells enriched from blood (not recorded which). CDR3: CASTTPEGGYGYTF. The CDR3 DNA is TGTGCCAGCACCACCCCTGAGGGTGGCTATGGCTACACCTTC.